This TCR beta chain was found in a study of blood T cells in healthy people across ages. This clonotype has just one count. One end of the junction varies from germline; a read error may be responsible. There are 14 residues in the CDR3. Germline V gene lookup returns CDR1 SGDLS and CDR2 YYNGEE. With a J-beta primer mix and a sample-barcoded 5' primer, a second PCR ran about 7 to 12 cycles. TCRdb ran MiXCR on the 5' RACE reads and lists one entry per CDR3 protein. Among approximately 880,000 distinct CDR3 sequences listed, about 44% were seen once. The receptor comes from a young man in good health. J is TRBJ2-7 and V is TRBV9, with unresolved D. The sample consisted of blood. CDR3 region: CASCVSPGTYEQYF. As DNA, the CDR3 is TGTGCCAGCTGCGTCTCCCCCGGCACCTACGAGCAGTACTTC. Full variable domain (remainder filled in from reference TRBV9 and TRBJ2-7): DSGVTQTPKHLITATGQRVTLRCSPRSGDLSVYWYQQSLDQGLQFLIQYYNGEERAKGNILERFSAQQFPDLHSELNLSSLELGDSALYFCASCVSPGTYEQYFGPGTRLTVT.